A single sample is the source of the 22 T cell receptor beta chains below, sequenced in a study of T cell responses to AZD1222 COVID-19 vaccine. Using immunoSEQ multiplex PCR, the repertoire was profiled, and TCRdb retains in-frame clones only, with some absent. Among 140,000 to 150,000 clones listed, 88% were seen once. The sequences come from peripheral blood, collected on day 0 of AZD1222 vaccination. The receptor source for this set is an adult in good health.

The chain uses TRBV6-6 and TRBJ2-1; D might be TRBD2 (6 bases). Per the germline V gene, CDR1 is MNHNY and CDR2 is SVGAGI (reference sequence). Trimming took 5 bases from V and 2 from J, leaving 13 bases between them. This CDR3 has 15 residues. The CDR3 loop reads CASSDPPGAYNEQFF. Written as DNA, the CDR3 is TGTGCCAGCAGTGACCCCCCGGGGGCCTACAATGAGCAGTTCTTC.

The CDR3 region has the DNA TGTGCCAGCAGCCGGACACCCGCCAGGGGGCTTGAAGCTTTCTTT. Protein: CASSRTPARGLEAFF. The gene calls are TRBV6-1 and TRBJ1-1; 8 bases are shared with TRBD1. The CDR3 runs to 15 residues. The J segment lost 7 bases and the V segment lost 6 bases, leaving 13 bases of the junction unmatched. Per germline, CDR1 MNHNS and CDR2 SASEGT.

The CDR3 nucleotides are TGTGCCAGCAGTGATTCTGATAGCTCCTACGAGCAGTACTTC. Translating it yields CASSDSDSSYEQYF. The V and J genes are TRBV2 and TRBJ2-7; D gene uncertain. Germline CDR1 is SNHLY and CDR2 is FYNNEI. The CDR3 runs 14 residues. The germline V and J ends were trimmed by 3 bases and 0 bases, with 9 bases remaining between them.

The chain combines TRBV18 with TRBJ1-2, with 8 bases aligning to TRBD1. V was clipped by 6 bases and J by 4 bases; unmatched bases: 4. Germline-derived CDR1 and CDR2 are KGHSH and LQKENI. The CDR3 consists of 13 residues. CDR3 DNA sequence: TGTGCCAGCTCTCAGGGGGCCGGCTATGGCTACACCTTC. Its protein is CASSQGAGYGYTF. Based on the CDR3 plus reference TRBV18 and TRBJ1-2, the full variable domain is NAGVMQNPRHLVRRRGQEARLRCSPMKGHSHVYWYRQLPEEGLKFMVYLQKENIIDESGMPKERFSAEFPKEGPSILRIQQVVRGDSAAYFCASSQGAGYGYTFGSGTRLTVV.

V usage is TRBV30 and J usage is TRBJ1-5; D unresolved. Deletions cut 0 bases from V and 5 bases from J, with 8 bases between. CDR1 GTSNPN and CDR2 SVGIG come from the germline V gene (reference sequence). CDR3 length equals 13 residues. CDR3 DNA sequence: TGTGCCTGGAGTGTAAGCGGGGATCAGCCCCAGCATTTT. This sequence encodes CAWSVSGDQPQHF.

This chain links TRBV6-2 or TRBV6-3 with TRBJ1-2; TRBD1 matches at 8 bases. CDR3 length equals 13 residues. Germline-derived CDR1 and CDR2 are MNHEY and SVGEGT. V gave up 4 bases and J gave up 6 bases; unmatched junction bases: 4. This chain's CDR3 is CASSFQGADGYTF. CDR3 sequence (DNA): TGTGCCAGCAGTTTCCAGGGGGCGGATGGCTACACCTTC.

The V and J genes are TRBV5-1 and TRBJ2-3; D remains unclear. The CDR3 covers 12 residues. V lost 4 bases and J 6 bases, leaving 9 bases between the germline ends. The germline gives CDR1 SGHRS, CDR2 YFSETQ. The CDR3 DNA reads as TGCGCCAGCAGCCCCGACGGGGATACGCAGTATTTT. Translating it yields CASSPDGDTQYF.

The gene calls are TRBV5-4 and TRBJ2-6; D possibly uses TRBD1 or TRBD2 (6 bases each). CDR1 and CDR2 from the germline V gene are SGHNT and YYREEE (reference sequence). V dropped 2 bases and J dropped 3 bases, with 12 bases sitting between them. CDR3 size: 16 residues. CDR3 DNA: TGTGCCAGCAGCTTAGGGGGGCGCGGTGGGGCCAACGTCCTGACTTTC. It translates to CASSLGGRGGANVLTF.

V usage is TRBV18 and J usage is TRBJ1-1; no clear D gene. There are 14 residues in the CDR3. Germline values: CDR1 KGHSH, CDR2 LQKENI. With 0 bases removed from V and 1 base from J, the gap between germline ends came to 6 bases. The CDR3 nucleotides are TGTGCCAGCTCACCACCCTGGGGGAACACTGAAGCTTTCTTT. It codes for CASSPPWGNTEAFF.

This chain joins TRBV28 and TRBJ1-1; D remains unclear. The CDR3 consists of 13 residues. V lost 2 bases and J 11 bases, leaving 15 bases between the germline ends. Germline V gene sequence: CDR1 MDHEN, CDR2 SYDVKM. The CDR3 region has the DNA TGTGCCAGCAGTTTACAGGCCGGCGGGAGCGCTTTCTTT. It yields the protein CASSLQAGGSAFF.

This clone was picked up one time. The rearrangement uses TRBV12-3 or TRBV12-4 and TRBJ2-2; 7 bases align to TRBD1. The junction had 9 bases not matched to a gene; V was cut back by 10 bases and J by 7 bases. This CDR3 region has 13 residues. CDR3 amino acids: CATATGLNGELFF. The CDR3 coding sequence is TGTGCCACCGCGACAGGGCTAAACGGGGAGCTGTTTTTT.

This clone came up a few times. V and J are TRBV5-6 and TRBJ1-2; a possible D gene is TRBD1 (6 bases). Germline-derived CDR1 and CDR2 are SGHDT and YYEEEE. V was shortened by 0 bases and J by 8 bases, with 11 bases between the two germline ends. This CDR3 is 13 amino acids long. CDR3 loop: CASSLDRAGGYTF. Written as DNA, the CDR3 is TGTGCCAGCAGCTTGGACAGGGCGGGAGGCTACACCTTC.

This clone appeared a single time. The rearrangement joins TRBV24-1 to TRBJ2-5, with 7 bases aligning to TRBD1. CDR1 and CDR2 (germline): KGHDR, SFDVKD. The V gene end was trimmed by 3 bases and the J gene end by 1 base; junction bases not matched to a gene: 4. The length of the CDR3 is 15 residues. CDR3 sequence: CATSDGTEVQETQYF. CDR3 nucleotide sequence: TGTGCCACCAGTGATGGGACAGAAGTCCAAGAGACCCAGTACTTC.

The CDR3 DNA follows: TGTGCCAGCAGCTTGGGTTCCGCGCGAAATCAGCCCCAGCATTTT. It yields the protein CASSLGSARNQPQHF. V gene TRBV5-6 combines with J gene TRBJ1-5; no clear D gene. The CDR3 sequence is 15 residues long. V was pared by 0 bases and J by 4 bases, with 11 bases between. Germline V lookup: CDR1 SGHDT, CDR2 YYEEEE.

The V call is TRBV6-6, the J call TRBJ1-4; maybe TRBD1 (6 bases). This CDR3 is 14 amino acids long. The germline V and J ends were trimmed by 4 bases and 6 bases, with 12 bases remaining between them. CDR1 is MNHNY and CDR2 is SVGAGI in the germline V gene (reference sequence). Written as DNA, the CDR3 is TGTGCCAGCAGTTTACAGGGTAGCGATGAAAAACTGTTTTTT. Encoded protein: CASSLQGSDEKLFF.

The chain carries TRBV6-5 and TRBJ2-5, with D perhaps matching TRBD1 or TRBD2 (6 bases each). V was shortened by 2 bases and J by 2 bases, with 12 bases between the two germline ends. The length of the CDR3 is 15 residues. In germline, CDR1 is MNHEY, CDR2 SVGAGI. The DNA for the CDR3 is TGTGCCAGCAGTTACCCGGGGGCCGGTCAAGAGACCCAGTACTTC. This codes for CASSYPGAGQETQYF.

The rearrangement links TRBV3-1 (or the pseudogene TRBV3-2) to TRBJ2-2; tentative D call: TRBD2 (5 bases). Germline CDR1 is LGHDT and CDR2 is YNNKEL (reference sequence). V was pared by 1 base and J by 6 bases, with 6 bases between. The CDR3 runs to 13 residues. The CDR3 nucleotides are TGTGCCAGCAGCCAAGCCGGGGCCGGGGAGCTGTTTTTT. This gives the protein CASSQAGAGELFF.

V and J are TRBV25-1 and TRBJ1-1; D is unclear. V lost 6 bases and J 0 bases, leaving 8 bases between the germline ends. CDR1 is MGHDK, CDR2 SYGVNS, per germline. This CDR3 comprises 13 residues. The CDR3 spells CASRFSMNTEAFF. The DNA for the CDR3 is TGTGCCAGCAGGTTTAGTATGAACACTGAAGCTTTCTTT.

This chain joins TRBV5-8 and TRBJ2-5; weak D call: TRBD2 (5 bases). Trimming took off 2 bases at V and 7 bases at J, with 15 bases between the two ends. Germline V gene lookup returns CDR1 SGHTS and CDR2 YDEGEE. CDR3 length: 14 amino acids. CDR3 in amino acids: CASSLKEGSGTQYF. CDR3 nucleotides: TGTGCCAGCAGCTTAAAAGAGGGATCGGGGACCCAGTACTTC. The full variable domain, completed using reference TRBV5-8 and TRBJ2-5, is EAGVTQSPTHLIKTRGQQATLRCSPISGHTSVYWYQQALGLGLQFLLWYDEGEERNRGNFPPRFSGRQFPNYSSELNVNALELEDSALYLCASSLKEGSGTQYFGPGTRLLVL.

This clone was counted once. The genes are TRBV18 and TRBJ1-1; 9 nucleotides match TRBD1. J lost 1 base, V lost 0 bases, and 6 bases had no gene match. This CDR3 has 17 residues. Germline values: CDR1 KGHSH, CDR2 LQKENI. The DNA for the CDR3 is TGTGCCAGCTCACCACCGATTGGGGACAGGGAGAACACTGAAGCTTTCTTT. Translated: CASSPPIGDRENTEAFF. Full variable domain (rest looked up from reference TRBV18 and TRBJ1-1): NAGVMQNPRHLVRRRGQEARLRCSPMKGHSHVYWYRQLPEEGLKFMVYLQKENIIDESGMPKERFSAEFPKEGPSILRIQQVVRGDSAAYFCASSPPIGDRENTEAFFGQGTRLTVV.

The V gene is TRBV11-2, the J gene TRBJ1-1; tentative D call: TRBD1 (6 bases). The V and J ends lost 11 bases and 8 bases respectively, with 24 bases between them. Per germline, CDR1 SGHAT and CDR2 FQNNGV. The CDR3 consists of 14 residues. The CDR3 nucleotides read TGTGCCGCCGGGAGGGGGTCCCCCCTTGGGGAAGCTTTCTTT. This gives the protein CAAGRGSPLGEAFF.

V usage is TRBV5-1 and J usage is TRBJ1-2; 10 bases are shared with TRBD1. Germline V gene lookup returns CDR1 SGHRS and CDR2 YFSETQ. The CDR3 consists of 16 residues. V was clipped by 0 bases and J by 6 bases; unmatched bases: 8. CDR3 sequence reads: CASSLGQRTGGDGYTF. The CDR3 coding sequence is TGCGCCAGCAGCTTGGGCCAAAGGACAGGGGGTGATGGCTACACCTTC.